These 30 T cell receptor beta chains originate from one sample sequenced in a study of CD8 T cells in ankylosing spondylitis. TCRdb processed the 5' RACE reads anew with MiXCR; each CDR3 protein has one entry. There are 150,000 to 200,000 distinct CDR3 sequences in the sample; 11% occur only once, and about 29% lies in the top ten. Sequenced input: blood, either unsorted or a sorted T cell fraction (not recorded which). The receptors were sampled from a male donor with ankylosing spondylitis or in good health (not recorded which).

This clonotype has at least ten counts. The CDR3 DNA reads as TGTGCCAGCAGTTTACCGGTACCAAACACCGGGGAGCTGTTTTTT. Its translation: CASSLPVPNTGELFF. The genes are TRBV12-3 or TRBV12-4 and TRBJ2-2, with D hard to call. The length of the CDR3 is 15 residues. V was shortened by 2 bases and J by 2 bases, with 9 bases between the two germline ends.

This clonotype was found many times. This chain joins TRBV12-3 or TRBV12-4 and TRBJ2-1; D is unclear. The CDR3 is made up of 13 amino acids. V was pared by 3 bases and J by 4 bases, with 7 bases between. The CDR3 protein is CASSLAIYNEQFF. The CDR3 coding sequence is TGTGCCAGCAGTTTGGCTATATACAATGAGCAGTTCTTC.

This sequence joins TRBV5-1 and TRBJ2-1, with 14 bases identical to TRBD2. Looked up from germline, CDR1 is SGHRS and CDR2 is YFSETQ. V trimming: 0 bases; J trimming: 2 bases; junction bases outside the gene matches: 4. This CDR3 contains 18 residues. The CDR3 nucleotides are TGCGCCAGCAGCTTGGCAGGACTAGCGGGAGGAGCCTACAATGAGCAGTTCTTC. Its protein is CASSLAGLAGGAYNEQFF.

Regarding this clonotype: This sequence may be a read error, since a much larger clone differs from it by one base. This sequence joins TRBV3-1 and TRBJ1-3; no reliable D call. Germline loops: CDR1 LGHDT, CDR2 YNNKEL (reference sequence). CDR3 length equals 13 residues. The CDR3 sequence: CANSDTAGNTIYF. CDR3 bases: TGTGCCAACAGCGATACAGCCGGAAACACCATATATTTT.

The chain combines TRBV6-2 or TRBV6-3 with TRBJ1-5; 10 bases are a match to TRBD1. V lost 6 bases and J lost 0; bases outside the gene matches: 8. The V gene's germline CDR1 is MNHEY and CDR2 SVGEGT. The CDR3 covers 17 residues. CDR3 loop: CASSRDRGVYSNQPQHF. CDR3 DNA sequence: TGTGCCAGCAGCCGGGACAGGGGCGTCTATAGCAATCAGCCCCAGCATTTT.

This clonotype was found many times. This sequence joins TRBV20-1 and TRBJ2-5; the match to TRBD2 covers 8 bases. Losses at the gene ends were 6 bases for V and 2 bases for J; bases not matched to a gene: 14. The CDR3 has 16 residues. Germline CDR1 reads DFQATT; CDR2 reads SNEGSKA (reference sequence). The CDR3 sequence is CSATLLGGGSQETQYF. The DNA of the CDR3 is TGCAGTGCCACGTTGTTGGGCGGGGGGTCTCAAGAGACCCAGTACTTC.

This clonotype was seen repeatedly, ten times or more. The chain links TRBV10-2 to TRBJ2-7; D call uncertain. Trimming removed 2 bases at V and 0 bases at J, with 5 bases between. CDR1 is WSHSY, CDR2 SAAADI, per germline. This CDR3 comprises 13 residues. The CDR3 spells CASSEKGSYEQYF. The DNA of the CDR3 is TGCGCCAGCAGTGAGAAGGGCTCCTACGAGCAGTACTTC.

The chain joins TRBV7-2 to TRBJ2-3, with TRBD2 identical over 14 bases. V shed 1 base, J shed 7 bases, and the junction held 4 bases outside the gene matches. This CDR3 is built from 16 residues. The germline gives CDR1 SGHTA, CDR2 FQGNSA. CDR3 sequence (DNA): TGTGCCAGCAGCTTAGTGGGGACTAGCGGGAGTAATACGCAGTATTTT. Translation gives CASSLVGTSGSNTQYF.

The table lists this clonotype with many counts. The CDR3 DNA reads TGCAGTGCGGGAGGGACATTCTCCTACGAGCAGTACTTC. It codes for CSAGGTFSYEQYF. This rearrangement joins TRBV20-1 to TRBJ2-7, with a weak D call TRBD2 (7 bases). The CDR3 is 13 amino acids. Trimming removed 6 bases from V and 0 bases from J, with 12 bases in between. The germline V gene has CDR1 DFQATT and CDR2 SNEGSKA (reference sequence).

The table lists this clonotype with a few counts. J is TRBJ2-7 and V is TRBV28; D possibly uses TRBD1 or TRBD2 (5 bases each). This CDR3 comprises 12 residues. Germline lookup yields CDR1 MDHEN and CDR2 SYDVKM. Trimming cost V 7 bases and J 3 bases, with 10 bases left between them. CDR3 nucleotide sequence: TGTGCCAGCACTGGGGACCTCTACGAGCAGTACTTC. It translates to CASTGDLYEQYF.

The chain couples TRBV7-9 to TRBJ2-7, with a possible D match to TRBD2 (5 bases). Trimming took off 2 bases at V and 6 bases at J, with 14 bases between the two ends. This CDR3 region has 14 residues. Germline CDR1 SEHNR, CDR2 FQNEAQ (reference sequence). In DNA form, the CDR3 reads TGTGCCAGCAGCTTAAGTGGGAGAGGGCCCGAGCAGTACTTC. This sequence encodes CASSLSGRGPEQYF.

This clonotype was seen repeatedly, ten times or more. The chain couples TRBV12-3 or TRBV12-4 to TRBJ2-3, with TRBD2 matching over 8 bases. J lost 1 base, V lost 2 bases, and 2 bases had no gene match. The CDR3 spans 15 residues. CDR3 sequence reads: CASSLLTSGTDTQYF. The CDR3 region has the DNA TGTGCCAGCAGTTTACTGACTAGCGGCACAGATACGCAGTATTTT.

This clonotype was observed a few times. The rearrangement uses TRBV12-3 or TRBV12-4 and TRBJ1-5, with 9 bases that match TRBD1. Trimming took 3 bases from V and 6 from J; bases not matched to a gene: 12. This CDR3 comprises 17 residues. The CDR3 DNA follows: TGTGCCAGCAGTTTTTTTACGGGACAGGGAAACGCTCAGCCCCAGCATTTT. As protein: CASSFFTGQGNAQPQHF.

The CDR3 nucleotides read TGCAGTGCTAGTGCTCAGAATCCCGGGGGGCAAGAGACCCAGTACTTC. Amino acid sequence: CSASAQNPGGQETQYF. V usage is TRBV20-1 and J usage is TRBJ2-5; 7 nucleotides match TRBD2. The CDR3 loop spans 16 amino acids. Germline CDR1 DFQATT, CDR2 SNEGSKA (reference sequence). V lost 3 bases and J lost 2; bases outside the gene matches: 12.

CDR3: CASSFGPKHTQYF. CDR3 sequence (DNA): TGTGCCAGCAGCTTTGGGCCAAAACATACGCAGTATTTT. The genes are TRBV7-2 and TRBJ2-3; D uncertain. Between the trimmed V and J ends, which lost 3 bases and 7 bases, there was a span of 11 bases. The CDR3 loop spans 13 amino acids. The germline V gene encodes CDR1 SGHTA and CDR2 FQGNSA.

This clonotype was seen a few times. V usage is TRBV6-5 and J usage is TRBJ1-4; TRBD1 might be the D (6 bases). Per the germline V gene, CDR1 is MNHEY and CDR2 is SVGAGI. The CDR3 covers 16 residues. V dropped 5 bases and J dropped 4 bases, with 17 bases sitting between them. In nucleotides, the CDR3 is TGTGCCAGCAGTACTACCCGACAGGCGAGTAATGAAAAACTGTTTTTT. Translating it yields CASSTTRQASNEKLFF.

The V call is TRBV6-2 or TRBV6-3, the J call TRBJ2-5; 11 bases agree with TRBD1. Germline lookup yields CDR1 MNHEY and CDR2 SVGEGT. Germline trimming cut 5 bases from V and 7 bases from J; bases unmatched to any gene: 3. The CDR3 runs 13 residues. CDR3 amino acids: CASSEGQGVTQYF. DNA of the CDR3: TGTGCCAGCAGTGAGGGACAGGGGGTGACCCAGTACTTC.

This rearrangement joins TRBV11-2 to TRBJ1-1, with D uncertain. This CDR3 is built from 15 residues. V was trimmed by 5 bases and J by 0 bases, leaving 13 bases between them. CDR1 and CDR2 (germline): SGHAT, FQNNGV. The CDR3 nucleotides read TGTGCCAGCAGCCGAGAAGGTTTACTGAACACTGAAGCTTTCTTT. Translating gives CASSREGLLNTEAFF.

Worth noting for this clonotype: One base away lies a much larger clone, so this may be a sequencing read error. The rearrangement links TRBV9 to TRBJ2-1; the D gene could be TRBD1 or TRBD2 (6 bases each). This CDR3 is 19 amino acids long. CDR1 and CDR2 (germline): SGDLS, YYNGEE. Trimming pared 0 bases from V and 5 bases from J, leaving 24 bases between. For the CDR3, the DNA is TGTGCCAGCAGCGTAGGGGGCGTATCGGGGGCTTATCCAGACAATGAGCAGTTCTTC. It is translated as CASSVGGVSGAYPDNEQFF.

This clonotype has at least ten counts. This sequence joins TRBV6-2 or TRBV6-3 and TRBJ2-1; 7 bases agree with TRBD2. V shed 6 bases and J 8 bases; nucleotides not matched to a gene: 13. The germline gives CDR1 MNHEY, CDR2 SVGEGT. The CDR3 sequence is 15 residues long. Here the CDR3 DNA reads TGTGCCAGCAGCACCGGGGAGGGCCTGAGCGATGAGCAGTTCTTC. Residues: CASSTGEGLSDEQFF.

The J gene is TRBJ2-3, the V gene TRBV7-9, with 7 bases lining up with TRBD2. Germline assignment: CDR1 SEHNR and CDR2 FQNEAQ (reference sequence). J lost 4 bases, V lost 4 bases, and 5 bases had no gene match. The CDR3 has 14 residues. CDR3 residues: CASSSRGVPDTQYF. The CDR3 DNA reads TGTGCCAGCAGCTCACGGGGGGTTCCAGATACGCAGTATTTT.

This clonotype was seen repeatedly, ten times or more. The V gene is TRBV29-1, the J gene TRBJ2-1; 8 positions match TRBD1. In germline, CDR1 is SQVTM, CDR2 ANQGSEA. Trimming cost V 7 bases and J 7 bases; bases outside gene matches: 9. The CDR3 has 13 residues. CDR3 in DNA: TGCAGCGGCCGCCAGGGGGCAGAGAATGAGCAGTTCTTC. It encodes CSGRQGAENEQFF.

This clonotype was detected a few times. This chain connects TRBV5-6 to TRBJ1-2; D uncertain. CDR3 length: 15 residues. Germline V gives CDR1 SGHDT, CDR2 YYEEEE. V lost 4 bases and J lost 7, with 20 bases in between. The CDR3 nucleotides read TGTGCCAGCAGCCTAAACTACAGAGGTGCCGGTGGCTACACCTTC. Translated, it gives CASSLNYRGAGGYTF.

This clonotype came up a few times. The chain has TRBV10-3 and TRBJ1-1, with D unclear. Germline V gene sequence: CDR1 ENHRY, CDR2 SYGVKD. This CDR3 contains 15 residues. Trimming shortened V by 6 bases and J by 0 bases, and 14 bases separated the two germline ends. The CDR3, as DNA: TGTGCCATCAGCAGAGATCCTCTTATGAACACTGAAGCTTTCTTT. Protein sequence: CAISRDPLMNTEAFF.

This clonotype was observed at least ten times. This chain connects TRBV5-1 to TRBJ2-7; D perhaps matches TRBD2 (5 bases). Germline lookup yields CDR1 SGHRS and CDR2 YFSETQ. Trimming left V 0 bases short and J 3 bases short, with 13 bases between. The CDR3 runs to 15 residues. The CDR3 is CASSLVGQGLYEQYF. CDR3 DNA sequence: TGCGCCAGCAGCTTGGTAGGGCAAGGACTCTACGAGCAGTACTTC.

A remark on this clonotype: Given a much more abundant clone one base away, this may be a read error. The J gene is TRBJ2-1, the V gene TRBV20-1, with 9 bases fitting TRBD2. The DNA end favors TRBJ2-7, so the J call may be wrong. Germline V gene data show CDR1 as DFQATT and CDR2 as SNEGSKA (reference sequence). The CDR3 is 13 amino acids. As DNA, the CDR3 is TGCAGTGCTGGGATAGCGGGAGTATATGAGCAGTACTTC. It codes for CSAGIAGVYEQYF.

CDR3 nucleotides: TGTGCCAGCAGTTTATCAATGGTTGGGACTTACACCGGGGAGCTGTTTTTT. The encoded protein is CASSLSMVGTYTGELFF. The rearrangement uses TRBV12-3 or TRBV12-4 and TRBJ2-2; maybe TRBD2 (6 bases). The V gene lost 2 bases and the J gene lost 3 bases, with 16 bases spanning the gap. The CDR3 length is 17 residues.

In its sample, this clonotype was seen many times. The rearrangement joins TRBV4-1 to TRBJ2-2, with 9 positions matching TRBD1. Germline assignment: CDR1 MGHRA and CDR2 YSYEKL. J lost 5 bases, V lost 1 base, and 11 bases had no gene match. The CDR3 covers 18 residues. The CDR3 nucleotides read TGCGCCAGCAGCCAAGGGACCTTAGGGACAGGGCAAACCGGGGAGCTGTTTTTT. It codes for CASSQGTLGTGQTGELFF.

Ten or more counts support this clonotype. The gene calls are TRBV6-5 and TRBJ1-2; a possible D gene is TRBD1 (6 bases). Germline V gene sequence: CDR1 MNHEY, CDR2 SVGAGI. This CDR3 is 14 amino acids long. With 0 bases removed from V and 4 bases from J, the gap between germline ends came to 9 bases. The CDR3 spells CASSYSSGAYGYTF. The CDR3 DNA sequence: TGTGCCAGCAGTTACTCTTCGGGGGCCTATGGCTACACCTTC.

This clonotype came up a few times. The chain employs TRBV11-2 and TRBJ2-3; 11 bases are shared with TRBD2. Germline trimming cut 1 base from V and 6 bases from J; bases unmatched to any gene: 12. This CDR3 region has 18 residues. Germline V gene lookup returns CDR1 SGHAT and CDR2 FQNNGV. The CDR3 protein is CASSLGPGASGGQDTQYF. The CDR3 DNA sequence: TGTGCCAGCAGCTTAGGCCCCGGGGCTAGCGGGGGGCAGGATACGCAGTATTTT. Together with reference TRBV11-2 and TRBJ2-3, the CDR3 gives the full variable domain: EAGVAQSPRYKIIEKRQSVAFWCNPISGHATLYWYQQILGQGPKLLIQFQNNGVVDDSQLPKDRFSAERLKGVDSTLKIQPAKLEDSAVYLCASSLGPGASGGQDTQYFGPGTRLTVL.